This TCR beta chain was identified during a study of control samples from healthy donors and cancer patients. TCRdb's copy holds only in-frame clones and misses some; the assay was immunoSEQ multiplex PCR. The repertoire has 150,000 to 200,000 clones, 88% of them found once; the top ten carry around 5%. Trimming took 3 bases from V and 0 from J; bases not matched to a gene: 9. This CDR3 has 18 amino acids. Germline V gene data show CDR1 as LNHNV and CDR2 as YYDKDF (reference sequence). The sequenced sample consisted of blood. The receptor was derived from a woman aged 25 to 39 in good health. V and J are TRBV15 and TRBJ2-1; 9 bases align to TRBD2. This CDR3 is CATSRLRFSGGSYNEQFF. DNA of the CDR3: TGTGCCACCAGCAGGCTAAGGTTTAGCGGGGGCTCCTACAATGAGCAGTTCTTC. The variable domain in full, with the rest retrieved from reference TRBV15 and TRBJ2-1, is DAMVIQNPRYQVTQFGKPVTLSCSQTLNHNVMYWYQQKSSQAPKLLFHYYDKDFNNEADTPDNFQSRRPNTSFCFLDIRSPGLGDTAMYLCATSRLRFSGGSYNEQFFGPGTRLTVL.